This TCR beta chain is drawn from a study of blood T cell repertoires in COVID-19. Background on the study: The study drew acute and convalescent COVID-19 samples from the United States, Italy and Spain. PBMCs, B-cell-depleted T cells, or T cells were the source of the cDNA or gDNA that made up the material.

In the original processing: Amplification of reference gene primers provided the estimated nucleated cell counts. Here immunoSEQ multiplex PCR was the method, and the copy in TCRdb shows in-frame clones only, minus some. For V, J and clone size, that table is used; D and trimming come from the DNA. The sample includes 400,000 to 550,000 clones, 87% of them seen just once. Germline CDR1 SQVTM, CDR2 ANQGSEA. This CDR3 is built from 13 residues. V was shortened by 4 bases and J by 2 bases, with 12 bases between the two germline ends. Sample: PBMCs or T cells enriched from blood (not recorded which). The source is a woman in her late teens or twenties with acute COVID-19. This rearrangement joins TRBV29-1 to TRBJ2-7; D remains unclear. CDR3 region: CSVVKVLPYEQYF. The CDR3 DNA reads TGCAGCGTTGTTAAGGTACTACCCTACGAGCAGTACTTC.